Ten or more counts support the clone carrying this T cell receptor beta chain. These data originate in a study of blood T cell repertoires in COVID-19. Study-level background: From the United States, Italy and Spain came samples of acute and convalescent COVID-19. T cells, B-cell-depleted T cells, or PBMCs supplied cDNA or gDNA.

As processed by the authors: Reference gene primer amplification gave estimated nucleated cell counts. The method was immunoSEQ multiplex PCR; TCRdb's version includes in-frame clones alone and lacks a portion of them. V and J calls and clone size come straight from that table; D and trimming were deduced from the DNA. This sample has 90,000 to 100,000 clones, with about 86% found just once. Trimming pared 3 bases from V and 0 bases from J, leaving 11 bases between. The germline V gene encodes CDR1 SGHRS and CDR2 YFSETQ. The CDR3 spans 15 residues. This chain joins TRBV5-1 and TRBJ2-3; D is undetermined. This receptor was identified in a man in his 60s with acute or convalescent COVID-19. The specimen was peripheral blood. The CDR3 here is CASSSDTPSTDTQYF. The CDR3 region has the DNA TGCGCCAGCAGCTCCGACACCCCGAGCACAGATACGCAGTATTTT.